This is a list of T cell receptor beta chains from one sample in a study of blood T cell repertoires in COVID-19. Data came from immunoSEQ multiplex PCR; TCRdb stores just in-frame clones and leaves some out. The sample lists about 46,000 clones; 85% to 90% were seen once. Sequencing input: PBMCs or T cells enriched from blood (not recorded which). Every receptor here comes from a woman aged 45-65 years who had recovered from COVID-19. Both conserved end residues are part of each CDR3. The D gene is left open where the match is weak. Where a row states a size, it is once, few, many or the class of an expanded clone; other rows omit it.

J gene,clone size,D gene,V gene,CDR3 DNA,CDR3 protein
TRBJ1-2,NA,TRBD1,TRBV6-5,TGTGCCAGCAGTATAGGGACAGGCTATGGCTACACCTTC,CASSIGTGYGYTF
TRBJ2-7,NA,NA,TRBV5-1,TGCGCCAGCAGCCCGATCCCCCGCGCCGAGCAGTACTTC,CASSPIPRAEQYF
TRBJ2-7,NA,TRBD2,TRBV29-1,TGCAGCGTTGGAGGGGAGCGGGGAGCCTACGAGCAGTACTTC,CSVGGERGAYEQYF
TRBJ1-6,NA,NA,TRBV19,TGTGCCAGTAGCAGAGGACGGGAGGATAATTCACCCCTCCACTTT,CASSRGREDNSPLHF
TRBJ2-3,NA,NA,TRBV11-2,TGTGCCAGCAGCTTATCGCTAGGGGAAAGCACAGATACGCAGTATTTT,CASSLSLGESTDTQYF
TRBJ1-4,NA,NA,TRBV6-2/TRBV6-3,TGTGCCAGCAGTTACTCGAATCTCGGGGAACTGTTTTTT,CASSYSNLGELFF
TRBJ1-2,NA,TRBD1,TRBV28,TGTGCCAGCAGGAAGACAGGGGCCTGGGGGGGCTACACCTTC,CASRKTGAWGGYTF
TRBJ1-2,NA,NA,TRBV5-1,TGCGCCAGCAGCTTGGCCAGTTATGGCTACACCTTC,CASSLASYGYTF
TRBJ2-3,NA,NA,TRBV12-2,TGTGCAAGTCGCTTAGTTTTAGGACTCCCCAGGACAGATACGCAGTATTTT,CASRLVLGLPRTDTQYF
TRBJ1-1,NA,NA,TRBV11-2,TGTGCCAGCAGCTTACGTTACAGCCAAGGGAACACTGAAGCTTTCTTT,CASSLRYSQGNTEAFF
TRBJ1-3,few,NA,TRBV30,TGTGCCTGGAGTGCCACGGGGGCCATATATTTT,CAWSATGAIYF
TRBJ2-5,NA,NA,TRBV3-1/TRBV3-2,TGTGCCAGCAGCCTGGCGGGAGAGACCCAGTACTTC,CASSLAGETQYF
TRBJ1-5,NA,NA,TRBV30,TGTGCCTGGAGTGTAGGCAGGGGTCAGCCCCAGCATTTT,CAWSVGRGQPQHF
TRBJ1-4,NA,NA,TRBV4-2,TGTGCCAGCAGCCAAGGAAGCGCGAGCGTGGGTGAAAAACTGTTTTTT,CASSQGSASVGEKLFF
TRBJ2-1,NA,TRBD2,TRBV24-1,TGTGCCACCAGTGATTTGCCTAGCGGGAGGGGCGATGAGCAGTTCTTC,CATSDLPSGRGDEQFF
TRBJ2-7,few,TRBD1,TRBV27,TGTGCCAGCAGCCCGGGACAGTTCGGAGACGAGCAGTACTTC,CASSPGQFGDEQYF
TRBJ1-2,NA,TRBD1,TRBV30,TGTGCCTGGAGGAATAGACAGGGCTTAATTTATGGCTACACCTTC,CAWRNRQGLIYGYTF
TRBJ2-4,NA,NA,TRBV18,TGTGCCAGCTCACCGACAAACCTGGGAAACATTCAGTACTTC,CASSPTNLGNIQYF
TRBJ1-3,NA,TRBD1,TRBV9,TGTGCCAGCAGCCGGAACCAGGGGGCGAGCTCTGGAAACACCATATATTTT,CASSRNQGASSGNTIYF
TRBJ1-4,NA,TRBD1,TRBV5-1,TGCGCCAGCAGCTTGCTTTGGACAGGAACTAATGAAAAACTGTTTTTT,CASSLLWTGTNEKLFF
TRBJ2-6,NA,NA,TRBV29-1,TGCAGCGCCCAGGAGGGGATTTCTGGGGCCAACGTCCTGACTTTC,CSAQEGISGANVLTF
TRBJ1-5,NA,NA,TRBV7-9,TGTGCCAGCAGCCCCGAGGAAGATCAGCCCCAGCATTTT,CASSPEEDQPQHF
TRBJ2-1,NA,NA,TRBV12-5,TGTGCTAGTGGTGGCCCCTACAATGAGCAGTTCTTC,CASGGPYNEQFF
TRBJ1-1,NA,NA,TRBV7-2,TGTGCCAGCAGCTTGGGGAGAGGGTCCCCCTCGAGGAACACTGAAGCTTTCTTT,CASSLGRGSPSRNTEAFF
TRBJ2-7,once,NA,TRBV6-6,TGTGCCAGCAGTCCACCGACGGGTTACTACGAGCAGTACTTC,CASSPPTGYYEQYF
TRBJ1-4,NA,NA,TRBV5-5,TGTGCCAGCAGCCCCGAGTCTACAACTAATGAAAAACTGTTTTTT,CASSPESTTNEKLFF
TRBJ2-7,NA,TRBD1,TRBV9,TGTGCCAGCAGCGGCCGGGACAGCTACGAGCAGTACTTC,CASSGRDSYEQYF
TRBJ1-5,NA,NA,TRBV5-8,TGTGCCAGCAGTGGCCCGGGGAATCAGCCCCAGCATTTT,CASSGPGNQPQHF
TRBJ1-1,NA,NA,TRBV6-2/TRBV6-3,TGTGCCAGCAGTTACTCGAGATCCGGACAACGGATGAACACTGAAGCTTTCTTT,CASSYSRSGQRMNTEAFF